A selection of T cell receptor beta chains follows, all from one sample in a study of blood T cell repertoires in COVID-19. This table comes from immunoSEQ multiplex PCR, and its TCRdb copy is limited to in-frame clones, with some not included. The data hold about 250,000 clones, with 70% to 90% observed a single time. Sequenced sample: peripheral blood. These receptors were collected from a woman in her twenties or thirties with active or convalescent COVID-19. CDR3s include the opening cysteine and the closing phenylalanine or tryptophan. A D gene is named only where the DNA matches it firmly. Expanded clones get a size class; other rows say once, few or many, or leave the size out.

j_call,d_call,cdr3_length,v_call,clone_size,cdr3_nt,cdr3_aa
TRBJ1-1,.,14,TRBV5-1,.,TGCGCCAGCAGCTTGCGGGTACTAAACACTGAAGCTTTCTTT,CASSLRVLNTEAFF
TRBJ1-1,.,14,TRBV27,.,TGTGCCAGCAGTCCAGCAGGGTCGAACACTGAAGCTTTCTTT,CASSPAGSNTEAFF
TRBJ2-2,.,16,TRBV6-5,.,TGTGCCAGCAGTTACCTCGCAGGGTTGAACACCGGGGAGCTGTTTTTT,CASSYLAGLNTGELFF
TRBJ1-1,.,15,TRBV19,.,TGTGCCAGTAGTATAGCCCCGACAGCGAACACTGAAGCTTTCTTT,CASSIAPTANTEAFF
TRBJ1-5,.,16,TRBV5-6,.,TGTGCCAGCAGCTCCAAGGGGGAATTGCGCAATCAGCCCCAGCATTTT,CASSSKGELRNQPQHF
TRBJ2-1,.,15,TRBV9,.,TGTGCCAGCAGCGTGGGGCCCGGAGGAGGGGACGAGCAGTTCTTC,CASSVGPGGGDEQFF
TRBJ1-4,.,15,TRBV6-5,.,TGTGCCAGCAGTTACTATCGATCGGGGGGTGAAAAACTGTTTTTT,CASSYYRSGGEKLFF
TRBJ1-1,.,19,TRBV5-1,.,TGCGCCAGCAGCTTGACCCCCCTGAGTCAGGGCCCCATGAACACTGAAGCTTTCTTT,CASSLTPLSQGPMNTEAFF
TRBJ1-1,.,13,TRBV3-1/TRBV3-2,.,TGTGCCAGCAGCCAAAGCCTGAACACTGAAGCTTTCTTT,CASSQSLNTEAFF
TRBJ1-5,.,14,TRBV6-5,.,TGTGCCAGCAGTTATGGGGCAGGCAGTAAGCCCCAGCATTTT,CASSYGAGSKPQHF
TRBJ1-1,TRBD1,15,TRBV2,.,TGTGCCAGCAGTGGAGGGACAGGGCGGAACACTGAAGCTTTCTTT,CASSGGTGRNTEAFF
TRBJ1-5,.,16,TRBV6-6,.,TGTGCCAGCATCCAACGACAGGAATATAGCAATCAGCCCCAGCATTTT,CASIQRQEYSNQPQHF
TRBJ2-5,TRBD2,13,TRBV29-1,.,TGCAGCGTTGCTGGTTTGGGGGGGGAGACCCAGTACTTC,CSVAGLGGETQYF
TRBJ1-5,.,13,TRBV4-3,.,TGCGCCAGCAGCCTCAGGGGTGGTCAGCCCCAGCATTTT,CASSLRGGQPQHF
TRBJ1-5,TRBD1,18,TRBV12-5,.,TGTGCTAGTGGTTTGCCCCTAGTAGGGACAGGGCCGAATCAGCCCCAGCATTTT,CASGLPLVGTGPNQPQHF
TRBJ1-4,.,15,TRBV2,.,TGTGCCAGCAGTGAAGGGACACCTCGCCCCAAAAAACTGTTTTTT,CASSEGTPRPKKLFF
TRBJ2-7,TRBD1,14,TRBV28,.,TGTGCCAGCAGTTTAGGGACAGGGGATCAAGAGCAGTACTTC,CASSLGTGDQEQYF
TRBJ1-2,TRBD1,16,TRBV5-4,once,TGTGCCAGCAGCTTGGGGGCTACAGGGGTCACCTATGGCTACACCTTC,CASSLGATGVTYGYTF
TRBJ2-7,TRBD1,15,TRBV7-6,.,TGTGCCAGCAGCAGCCCCGGGACAGGGATTCACGAGCAGTACTTC,CASSSPGTGIHEQYF
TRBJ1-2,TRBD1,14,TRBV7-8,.,TGTGCCAGCAGCGGGGACAGGGGCAACTATGGCTACACCTTC,CASSGDRGNYGYTF
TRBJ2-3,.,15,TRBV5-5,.,TGTGCCAGCAGCTTCGTACCGGGGGAGAGGGGAACGCAGTATTTT,CASSFVPGERGTQYF
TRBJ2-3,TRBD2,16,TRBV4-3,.,TGCGCCCGCAGCCGACAAGCTAGCGGGGGAACAGATACGCAGTATTTT,CARSRQASGGTDTQYF
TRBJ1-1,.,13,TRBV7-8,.,TGTGCCAGCAGCTTCCTAGACGGCACTGAAGCTTTCTTT,CASSFLDGTEAFF
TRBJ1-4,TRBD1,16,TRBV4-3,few,TGCGCCAGCAGCCCTAGACAGGGCGGGTCTAATGAAAAACTGTTTTTT,CASSPRQGGSNEKLFF
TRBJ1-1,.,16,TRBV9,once,TGTGCCAGTCCAGGCGGGGGGCGCGTCATGAACACTGAAGCTTTCTTT,CASPGGGRVMNTEAFF
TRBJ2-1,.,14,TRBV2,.,TGTGCCAGCAGTGTTGGCAGGGCTTACAATGAGCAGTTCTTC,CASSVGRAYNEQFF